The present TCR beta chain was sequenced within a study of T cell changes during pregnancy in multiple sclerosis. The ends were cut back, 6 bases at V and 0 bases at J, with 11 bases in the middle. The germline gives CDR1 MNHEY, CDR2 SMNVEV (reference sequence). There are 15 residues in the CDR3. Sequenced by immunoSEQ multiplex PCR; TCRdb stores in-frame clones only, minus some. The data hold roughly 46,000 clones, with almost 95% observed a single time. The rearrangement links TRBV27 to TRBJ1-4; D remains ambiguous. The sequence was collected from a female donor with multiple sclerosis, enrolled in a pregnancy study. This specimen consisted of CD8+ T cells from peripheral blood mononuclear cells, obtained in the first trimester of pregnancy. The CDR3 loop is CASSRTDATNEKLFF. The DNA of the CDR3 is TGTGCCAGCAGCCGAACAGATGCAACTAATGAAAAACTGTTTTTT.